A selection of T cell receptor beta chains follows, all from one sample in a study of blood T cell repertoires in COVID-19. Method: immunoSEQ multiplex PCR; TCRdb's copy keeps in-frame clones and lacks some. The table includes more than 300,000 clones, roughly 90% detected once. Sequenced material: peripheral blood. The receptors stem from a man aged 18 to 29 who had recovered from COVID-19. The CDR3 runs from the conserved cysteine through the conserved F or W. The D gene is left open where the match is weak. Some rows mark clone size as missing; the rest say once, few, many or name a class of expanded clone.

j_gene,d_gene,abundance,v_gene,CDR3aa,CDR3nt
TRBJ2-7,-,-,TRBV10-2,CASWGGMEQYF,TGCGCCAGCTGGGGCGGAATGGAGCAGTACTTC
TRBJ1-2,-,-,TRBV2,CASSPPGNYGYTF,TGTGCCAGCAGCCCCCCCGGTAACTATGGCTACACCTTC
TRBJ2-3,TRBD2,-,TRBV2,CASKFSGGATDTQYF,TGTGCCAGCAAGTTCAGCGGGGGGGCCACAGATACGCAGTATTTT
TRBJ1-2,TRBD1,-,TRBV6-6,CASSYPTDRANGYTF,TGTGCCAGCAGTTACCCGACCGACAGGGCGAATGGCTACACCTTC
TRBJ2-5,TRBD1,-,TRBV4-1,CASSQDPGGGKTQYF,TGCGCCAGCAGCCAAGATCCAGGGGGCGGGAAGACCCAGTACTTC
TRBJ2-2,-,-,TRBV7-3,CASKPTDSGELFF,TGTGCCAGCAAACCGACAGACTCCGGGGAGCTGTTTTTT
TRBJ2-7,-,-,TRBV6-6,CASTHSGFEQYF,TGTGCCAGCACCCACTCAGGGTTTGAGCAGTACTTC
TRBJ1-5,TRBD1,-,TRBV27,CASSLRQGAIDQPQHF,TGTGCCAGCAGTCTCCGACAGGGGGCGATCGACCAGCCCCAGCATTTT
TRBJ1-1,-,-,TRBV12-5,CASGLRGRGTEAFF,TGTGCTAGTGGTTTGAGGGGTAGGGGCACTGAAGCTTTCTTT
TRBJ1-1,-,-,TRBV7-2,CASSDFQGYTEAFF,TGTGCCAGCAGCGACTTTCAGGGGTACACTGAAGCTTTCTTT
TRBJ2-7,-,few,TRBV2,CASSTDSSYEQYF,TGTGCCAGCAGCACGGACAGTTCCTACGAGCAGTACTTC
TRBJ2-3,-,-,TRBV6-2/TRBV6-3,CASSYSMASTDTQYF,TGTGCCAGCAGTTACTCGATGGCCAGCACAGATACGCAGTATTTT
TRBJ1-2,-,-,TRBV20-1,CSAGISYTF,TGCAGTGCTGGCATCAGCTACACCTTC
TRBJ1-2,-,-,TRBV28,CASKGGRFYGYTF,TGTGCCAGCAAAGGCGGGCGGTTCTATGGCTACACCTTC
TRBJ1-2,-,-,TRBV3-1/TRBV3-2,CASSQETVYGYTF,TGTGCCAGCAGCCAAGAAACAGTCTATGGCTACACCTTC
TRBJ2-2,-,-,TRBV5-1,CASSNRVGNTGELFF,TGCGCCAGCAGCAACAGGGTAGGGAACACCGGGGAGCTGTTTTTT
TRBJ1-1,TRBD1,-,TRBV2,CASSDRTGVPNTEAFF,TGTGCCAGCAGTGACCGGACAGGGGTTCCGAACACTGAAGCTTTCTTT
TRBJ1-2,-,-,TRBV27,CASSLSSGGGYTF,TGTGCCAGCAGTTTATCGTCAGGAGGGGGCTACACCTTC
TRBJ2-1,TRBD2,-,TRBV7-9,CASSLRTSGTRAEDEQFF,TGTGCCAGCAGCTTACGGACTAGCGGGACCCGAGCAGAGGATGAGCAGTTCTTC
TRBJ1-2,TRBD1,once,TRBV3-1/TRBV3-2,CASSPKRTGLGGYTF,TGTGCCAGCAGCCCTAAGAGGACAGGCCTAGGGGGCTACACCTTC
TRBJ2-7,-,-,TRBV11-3,CASSLGAGHNEQYF,TGTGCCAGCAGCTTAGGGGCAGGGCACAACGAGCAGTACTTC
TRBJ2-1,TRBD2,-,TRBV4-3,CASSQGAGTHEQFF,TGCGCCAGCAGCCAAGGAGCGGGGACCCATGAGCAGTTCTTC
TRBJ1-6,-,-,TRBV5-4,CASSSKGGGSPLHF,TGTGCCAGCAGCTCAAAGGGTGGGGGCTCACCCCTCCACTTT
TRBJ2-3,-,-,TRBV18,CASSPRRWATDTQYF,TGTGCCAGCTCACCACGAAGGTGGGCCACAGATACGCAGTATTTT
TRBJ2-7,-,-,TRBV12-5,CASGLVPEENEQYF,TGTGCTAGTGGTTTGGTCCCAGAGGAGAACGAGCAGTACTTC
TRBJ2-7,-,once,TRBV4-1,CASSHDTGYEQYF,TGCGCCAGCAGCCATGATACAGGCTACGAGCAGTACTTC
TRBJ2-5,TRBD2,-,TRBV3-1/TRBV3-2,CASSPGPREIVTQYF,TGTGCCAGCAGCCCTGGGCCGCGGGAGATTGTGACCCAGTACTTC
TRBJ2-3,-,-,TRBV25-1,CASSELSGGTDTQYF,TGTGCCAGCAGTGAATTGTCAGGGGGCACAGATACGCAGTATTTT
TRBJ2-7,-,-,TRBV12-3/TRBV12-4,CASSTSYEQYF,TGTGCCAGCAGTACTAGTTACGAGCAGTACTTC
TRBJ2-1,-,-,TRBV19,CASSSEDSLLTNEQFF,TGTGCCAGTAGTAGCGAGGACTCCCTCCTTACTAATGAGCAGTTCTTC
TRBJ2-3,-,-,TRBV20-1,CSARTADTQYF,TGCAGTGCTCGGACAGCTGATACGCAGTATTTT
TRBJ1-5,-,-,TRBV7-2,CASSSRQVGQPQHF,TGTGCCAGCAGCTCCCGACAGGTTGGCCAGCCCCAGCATTTT
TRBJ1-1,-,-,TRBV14,CASSQGMNTEAFF,TGTGCCAGCAGTCAGGGGATGAACACTGAAGCTTTCTTT
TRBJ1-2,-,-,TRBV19,CASSSTGYGYTF,TGTGCCAGTAGCTCGACAGGCTATGGCTACACCTTC
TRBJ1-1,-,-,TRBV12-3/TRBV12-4,CAILQGLNTEAFF,TGTGCCATCCTACAGGGATTGAACACTGAAGCTTTCTTT
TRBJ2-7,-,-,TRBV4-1,CASSQAAQRGTPSSYEQYF,TGCGCCAGCAGCCAAGCTGCCCAACGAGGGACACCCAGCTCCTACGAGCAGTACTTC
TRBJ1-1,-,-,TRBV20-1,CSASSSRNTEAFF,TGCAGTGCTAGTAGTAGCCGGAACACTGAAGCTTTCTTT
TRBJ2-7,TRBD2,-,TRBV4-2,CASSREAGGEWEQYF,TGTGCCAGCAGCCGAGAAGCGGGAGGAGAGTGGGAGCAGTACTTC
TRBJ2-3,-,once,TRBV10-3,CATGAGTTSTDTQYF,TGTGCCACGGGGGCCGGGACTACCAGCACAGATACGCAGTATTTT
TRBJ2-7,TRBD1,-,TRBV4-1,CASSQDPGQGWDEQYF,TGCGCCAGCAGCCAAGATCCGGGACAGGGTTGGGACGAGCAGTACTTC
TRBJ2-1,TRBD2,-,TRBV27,CASSRSSGALYNEQFF,TGTGCCAGCAGTCGCTCTAGCGGGGCTCTTTACAATGAGCAGTTCTTC
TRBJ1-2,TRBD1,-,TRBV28,CASRLQGYYGYTF,TGTGCCAGCAGATTACAGGGGTACTATGGCTACACCTTC
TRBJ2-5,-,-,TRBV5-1,CASSIGTGRQETQYF,TGCGCCAGCAGCATTGGTACAGGAAGGCAAGAGACCCAGTACTTC
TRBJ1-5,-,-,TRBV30,CALVIPGKGNQPQHF,TGTGCCCTCGTAATTCCGGGGAAGGGCAATCAGCCCCAGCATTTT
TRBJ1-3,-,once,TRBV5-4,CASSGELQGSGNTIYF,TGTGCCAGCAGCGGAGAGTTACAGGGCTCTGGAAACACCATATATTTT
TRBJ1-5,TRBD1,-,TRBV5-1,CASSTGVGQPQHF,TGCGCCAGCAGCACAGGGGTGGGTCAGCCCCAGCATTTT
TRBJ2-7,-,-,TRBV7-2,CASSLYYEQYF,TGTGCCAGCAGCCTCTACTACGAGCAGTACTTC
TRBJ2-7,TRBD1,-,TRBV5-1,CASSPSSGTGTYEQYF,TGCGCCAGCAGTCCGTCTTCCGGGACAGGGACCTACGAGCAGTACTTC
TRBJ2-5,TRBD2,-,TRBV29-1,CSVVGTSGYQETQYF,TGCAGCGTTGTTGGCACTAGCGGGTACCAAGAGACCCAGTACTTC
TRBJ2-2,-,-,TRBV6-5,CASRLQENTGELFF,TGTGCCAGCAGACTACAGGAGAACACCGGGGAGCTGTTTTTT
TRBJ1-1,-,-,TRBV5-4,CASSPRGGNTEAFF,TGTGCCAGCAGCCCGAGAGGGGGGAACACTGAAGCTTTCTTT
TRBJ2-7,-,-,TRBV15,CATSKDSSSYEQYF,TGTGCCACCAGCAAAGACTCCAGCTCCTACGAGCAGTACTTC
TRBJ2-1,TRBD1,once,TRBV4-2,CASSQEFTGGWDEQFF,TGTGCCAGCAGCCAAGAATTCACAGGGGGATGGGATGAGCAGTTCTTC
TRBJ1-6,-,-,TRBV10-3,CAISATGSSYNSPLHF,TGTGCCATCAGTGCTACAGGGTCATCCTATAATTCACCCCTCCACTTT
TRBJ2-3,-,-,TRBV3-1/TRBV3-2,CASSPGPLESDTQYF,TGTGCCAGCAGCCCTGGTCCTTTAGAATCAGATACGCAGTATTTT